Included here is one TCR beta chain sequence, with context. Its antigen is unknown. V dropped 3 bases and J dropped 6 bases, with 19 bases sitting between them. The CDR3 runs to 16 residues. Germline V gene lookup returns CDR1 MDHEN and CDR2 SYDVKM. Libraries were prepared by immunoSEQ multiplex PCR; TCRdb keeps only in-frame clonotypes and omits some of them. The repertoire holds roughly 100,000 clones, roughly 80% seen once, with about 23% in the top ten. Patients with chemo-refractory metastatic non-small-cell lung cancer received focal radiation plus CTLA-4 blockade with ipilimumab. This sample was included in a study of radiotherapy plus CTLA-4 blockade in lung cancer. On the study more broadly: The study recorded objective responses in roughly 20% of patients and disease control in 25% to 35%.

Notes on the study in general: Alongside interferon-beta, early blood T cell clone dynamics were reportedly the best predictor of response. TCR clones from tumors expanded in blood after radiotherapy plus ipilimumab.

The chain employs TRBV28 and TRBJ2-3; weak D call: TRBD2 (6 bases). Sequenced material: peripheral blood, taken from a patient treated with radiotherapy plus ipilimumab. The TCR sequence derives from a human donor with non-small cell lung cancer that progressed on radiotherapy plus ipilimumab. The CDR3 region has the DNA TGTGCCAGCAGTTTTGTTGAATGGAATCGGGGGGATACGCAGTATTTT. Translated, it gives CASSFVEWNRGDTQYF.